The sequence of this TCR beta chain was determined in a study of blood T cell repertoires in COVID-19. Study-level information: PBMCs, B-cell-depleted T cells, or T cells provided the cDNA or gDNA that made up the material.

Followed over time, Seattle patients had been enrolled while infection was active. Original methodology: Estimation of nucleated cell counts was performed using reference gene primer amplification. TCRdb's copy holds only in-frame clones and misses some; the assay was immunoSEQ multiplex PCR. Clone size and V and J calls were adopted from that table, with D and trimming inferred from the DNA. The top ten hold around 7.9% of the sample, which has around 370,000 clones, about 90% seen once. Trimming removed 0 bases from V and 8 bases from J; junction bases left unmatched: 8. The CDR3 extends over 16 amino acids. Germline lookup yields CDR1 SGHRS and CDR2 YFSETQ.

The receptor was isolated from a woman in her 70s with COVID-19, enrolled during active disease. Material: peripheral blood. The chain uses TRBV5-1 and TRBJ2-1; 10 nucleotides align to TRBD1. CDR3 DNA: TGCGCCAGCAGCTTGGAAGGGACAGGGGCAGGGGATGAGCAGTTCTTC. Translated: CASSLEGTGAGDEQFF.